These 8 T cell receptor beta chains originate from one sample sequenced in a study of glioma-infiltrating T cells. The iRepertoire nested amplicon-rescue multiplex PCR amplified TCR alpha and beta CDR3s from RNA. TCRdb itself ran the multiplex PCR reads through MiXCR, one entry per CDR3 protein. The sample yields approximately 400,000 distinct CDR3 sequences, 41% seen once. Material for sequencing was glioma tissue, nonneoplastic brain tissue, or PBMCs (not recorded which). These receptors were taken from a human donor with low-grade glioma or glioblastoma, undergoing nonglioma brain surgery, or in good health (not recorded which).

This sequence joins TRBV4-3 and TRBJ2-3; a possible D gene is TRBD1 (5 bases). The V end lost 1 base, the J end lost 5 bases, and 7 bases lay between the germline ends. This CDR3 comprises 13 residues. Germline V gene sequence: CDR1 LGHNA, CDR2 YSLEER. The CDR3, as DNA: TGCGCCAGCAGCCAAGCAGGGTTAGATACGCAGTATTTT. This encodes CASSQAGLDTQYF.

The chain has TRBV29-1 and TRBJ2-5; D is ambiguous. The CDR3 covers 13 residues. V dropped 6 bases and J dropped 5 bases, with 16 bases sitting between them. Per the germline V gene, CDR1 is SQVTM and CDR2 is ANQGSEA. As DNA, the CDR3 is TGCAGCGTCCCCAGCGCCCTACACGAGACCCAGTACTTC. Protein product: CSVPSALHETQYF.

In this sample, this clonotype turned up a few times. The rearrangement joins TRBV7-2 to TRBJ1-6; D may be TRBD1 (5 bases). This CDR3 comprises 16 residues. Trimming shortened V by 1 base and J by 5 bases, and 12 bases separated the two germline ends. Germline V gene sequence: CDR1 SGHTA, CDR2 FQGNSA. The CDR3 loop is CASSLVGARNNSPLHF. CDR3 bases: TGTGCCAGCAGCTTAGTAGGGGCTCGGAATAATTCACCCCTCCACTTT. Looking up the rest from reference TRBV7-2 and TRBJ1-6 gives the full variable domain: GAGVSQSPSNKVTEKGKDVELRCDPISGHTALYWYRQSLGQGLEFLIYFQGNSAPDKSGLPSDRFSAERTGGSVSTLTIQRTQQEDSAVYLCASSLVGARNNSPLHFGNGTRLTVT.

The table lists this clonotype with a few counts. This chain connects TRBV4-1 to TRBJ1-5; D gene unclear. The CDR3 has 16 residues. Germline loops: CDR1 MGHRA, CDR2 YSYEKL. Trimming took 4 bases from V and 5 from J, leaving 18 bases between them. The CDR3 nucleotides are TGCGCCAGCAGCCCCTCAATGGCGGCTTCGGATCAGCCCCAGCATTTT. Amino acids: CASSPSMAASDQPQHF.

The rearrangement joins TRBV6-1 to TRBJ2-1, with TRBD1 matching over 9 bases. The V gene end was trimmed by 6 bases and the J gene end by 9 bases; junction bases not matched to a gene: 18. The CDR3 totals 17 residues. Germline CDR1 is MNHNS and CDR2 is SASEGT. The CDR3 DNA reads as TGTGCCAGCAGCCCCGGTTGCCGGGACAGGGTCGGCGGTGAGCAGTTCTTC. Protein sequence: CASSPGCRDRVGGEQFF.

This sequence joins TRBV20-1 and TRBJ1-5; a possible D gene is TRBD1 (6 bases). Germline V gives CDR1 DFQATT, CDR2 SNEGSKA (reference sequence). V lost 4 bases and J lost 1, with 17 bases in between. The CDR3 runs 16 residues. The CDR3 bases are TGCAGTGCTAACAAATTGGGGGCCGTCAGCAATCAGCCCCAGCATTTT. Translated: CSANKLGAVSNQPQHF.

Notes on this clonotype: Relative to the germline gene, one junction end is altered; a read error may explain this. The gene calls are TRBV25-1 and TRBJ1-1; 8 bases agree with TRBD1. Germline lookup yields CDR1 MGHDK and CDR2 SYGVNS. The CDR3 consists of 16 residues. This chain's CDR3 is CASSEYPPGGAFEALF. DNA for the CDR3: TGTGCCAGCAGTGAATACCCCCCAGGGGGCGCGTTCGAAGCTTTATTT.

The chain is built from TRBV2 and TRBJ2-7; maybe TRBD2 (5 bases). CDR3 length: 14 amino acids. The germline V gene encodes CDR1 SNHLY and CDR2 FYNNEI. V gave up 4 bases and J gave up 0 bases, with 10 bases separating them. This chain's CDR3 is CASSVTRDSYEQYF. The CDR3 DNA follows: TGTGCCAGCAGTGTTACTAGGGACTCCTACGAGCAGTACTTC. The variable domain in full, with the rest retrieved from reference TRBV2 and TRBJ2-7, is EPEVTQTPSHQVTQMGQEVILRCVPISNHLYFYWYRQILGQKVEFLVSFYNNEISEKSEIFDDQFSVERPDGSNFTLKIRSTKLEDSAMYFCASSVTRDSYEQYFGPGTRLTVT.